The rows below give T cell receptor beta chains drawn from one sample of a study of T cells after yellow fever vaccination. MiXCR, applied by TCRdb to the 5' RACE reads, yields one record per CDR3 protein. The top ten clones hold less than 3.5% of a sample with more than 300,000 distinct CDR3 sequences, about 10% of them seen once. Specimen: CD4+ T cells sorted from PBMCs, collected 45 days after the yellow fever booster vaccination. The receptors shown here come from a man in his late teens or twenties who received the YFV17D yellow fever vaccine. Both conserved end residues are part of each CDR3. Fields, in order: D gene, V gene, J gene, clone size, CDR3 DNA, CDR3 protein. A D gene is named only where the DNA matches it firmly. Not every row has a clone size; where given, it reads once, few, many or a size class.

D: TRBD1
V: TRBV12-3/TRBV12-4
J: TRBJ1-1
size: .
DNA: TGTGCCAGCAGTTTCGGACAGGGGAGCACTGAAGCTTTCTTT
CDR3: CASSFGQGSTEAFF

D: .
V: TRBV6-2/TRBV6-3
J: TRBJ2-1
size: .
DNA: TGTGCCAGCAGTTACGGGGGGGCCTCCTACAATGAGCAGTTCTTC
CDR3: CASSYGGASYNEQFF

D: .
V: TRBV6-6
J: TRBJ1-4
size: many
DNA: TGTGCCAGCAGTCTAGCAGGGGATGAAAAACTGTTTTTT
CDR3: CASSLAGDEKLFF

D: .
V: TRBV12-3/TRBV12-4
J: TRBJ1-6
size: .
DNA: TGTGCCAGTCGGACATTTACCTCACCCCTCCACTTT
CDR3: CASRTFTSPLHF

D: TRBD1
V: TRBV20-1
J: TRBJ2-6
size: .
DNA: TGCAGTGCCATTGGGACAGCTAATCGCTCTGGGGCCAACGTCCTGACTTTC
CDR3: CSAIGTANRSGANVLTF

D: TRBD2
V: TRBV29-1
J: TRBJ2-5
size: .
DNA: TGCAGCGTCAAAAGTGCTAGCGGGGGGTCGTATGTGACCCAGTACTTC
CDR3: CSVKSASGGSYVTQYF

D: .
V: TRBV4-2
J: TRBJ2-2
size: .
DNA: TGTGCCAGCAGCCAAGAGAAGAGATCCGGGGAGCTGTTTTTT
CDR3: CASSQEKRSGELFF

D: TRBD1
V: TRBV4-3
J: TRBJ1-4
size: .
DNA: TGCGCCAGCAGCCAAGTAGTCTCCAGGACAGGCGAAAAACTGTTTTTT
CDR3: CASSQVVSRTGEKLFF

D: .
V: TRBV30
J: TRBJ1-3
size: .
DNA: TGTGCCTGGAAGATTGGAAACACCATATATTTT
CDR3: CAWKIGNTIYF

D: .
V: TRBV19
J: TRBJ1-1
size: .
DNA: TGTGCCAGTAGTATCCTCCAGGGGTCTGAAGCTTTCTTT
CDR3: CASSILQGSEAFF

D: TRBD1
V: TRBV18
J: TRBJ1-1
size: few
DNA: TGTGCCAGCTCAAACAGAATAACCGGGACAGGGGTCGCTGAAGCTTTCTTT
CDR3: CASSNRITGTGVAEAFF

D: .
V: TRBV6-5
J: TRBJ1-4
size: .
DNA: TGTGCCAGCACCTCGGGGGATACTAATGAAAAACTGCTTTTT
CDR3: CASTSGDTNEKLLF

D: .
V: TRBV11-2
J: TRBJ2-7
size: .
DNA: TGTGCCAGCAACAGAGCGGGTACCCTCTACGAGCAGTACTTC
CDR3: CASNRAGTLYEQYF

D: .
V: TRBV20-1
J: TRBJ1-1
size: .
DNA: TGCAGTGCTTCAATCCGGGGTGACACTGAAGCTTTCTTT
CDR3: CSASIRGDTEAFF

D: .
V: TRBV27
J: TRBJ1-1
size: .
DNA: TGTGCCAGCAGACCAACAGGACCCAGGGAGAACACTGAAGCTTTCTTT
CDR3: CASRPTGPRENTEAFF

D: .
V: TRBV12-3/TRBV12-4
J: TRBJ2-5
size: many
DNA: TGTGCCAGCAGTTTAGCGGTCGAAGGGGCCCAGTACTTC
CDR3: CASSLAVEGAQYF

D: .
V: TRBV7-3
J: TRBJ1-6
size: .
DNA: TGTGCCAGCAGCTTTTCAGGGCTAACATCACCCCTCCACTTT
CDR3: CASSFSGLTSPLHF

D: TRBD2
V: TRBV6-5
J: TRBJ2-1
size: .
DNA: TGTGCCAGCAGGCGCTCCCTGGGACTAGTTGGAAACTGGCAGTTCTTC
CDR3: CASRRSLGLVGNWQFF

D: .
V: TRBV5-1
J: TRBJ2-3
size: .
DNA: TGCGCCAGCACCCTGGCCCCTGGATGGGGGGTAGGCACAGATACGCAGTATTTT
CDR3: CASTLAPGWGVGTDTQYF

D: .
V: TRBV9
J: TRBJ2-3
size: .
DNA: TGTGCCAGCAGCCAAAGGGGACAAGTATCCCCTTCGCGAAACACAGATACGCAGTATTTT
CDR3: CASSQRGQVSPSRNTDTQYF

D: .
V: TRBV7-3
J: TRBJ2-5
size: .
DNA: TGTGCCAGCAGCCGACGCATCCAAGAGACCCAGTACTTC
CDR3: CASSRRIQETQYF

D: .
V: TRBV5-6
J: TRBJ1-1
size: .
DNA: TGTGCCAGCAGGAATGGGGCAGCGAACACTGAAGCTTTCTTT
CDR3: CASRNGAANTEAFF

D: .
V: TRBV6-4
J: TRBJ1-2
size: .
DNA: TGTGCCAGCAGTCTAACTTCCATGGGAGGCCACTATGGCTACACCTTC
CDR3: CASSLTSMGGHYGYTF

D: .
V: TRBV20-1
J: TRBJ2-5
size: .
DNA: TGCAGTGCTTTCCGGGACCCCCGGGAGACCCAGTACTTC
CDR3: CSAFRDPRETQYF

D: TRBD2
V: TRBV5-4
J: TRBJ2-1
size: .
DNA: TGTGCCAGCAGCTTGGGTAGTCGCGGGGGGGGAAATGAGCAGTTCTTC
CDR3: CASSLGSRGGGNEQFF

D: TRBD1
V: TRBV3-1
J: TRBJ2-4
size: many
DNA: TGTGCCAGCAGCAACCGGGACAGGGGTGACATTCAGTACTTC
CDR3: CASSNRDRGDIQYF

D: TRBD2
V: TRBV28
J: TRBJ2-1
size: .
DNA: TGTGCCAGCAGTACCTCTAGCGGGGGGGCATCCTACAATGAGCAGTTCTTC
CDR3: CASSTSSGGASYNEQFF

D: .
V: TRBV10-2
J: TRBJ2-5
size: .
DNA: TGCGCCAGCAGTGAGTCGGGCCGTGGCGAGACCCAGTACTTC
CDR3: CASSESGRGETQYF

D: .
V: TRBV7-8
J: TRBJ2-1
size: few
DNA: TGTGCCAGCAGCGCGTACCGGGACGCTCAGGGTGAGCAGTTCTTC
CDR3: CASSAYRDAQGEQFF

D: TRBD2
V: TRBV4-2
J: TRBJ2-3
size: few
DNA: TGTGCCAGCAGCCGGGGTAGCGGGTTCACAGATACGCAGTATTTT
CDR3: CASSRGSGFTDTQYF

D: .
V: TRBV5-4
J: TRBJ2-3
size: .
DNA: TGTGCCAGCAGCTTGGGGCTCGGGGTCACAGATACGCAGTATTTT
CDR3: CASSLGLGVTDTQYF

D: .
V: TRBV5-1
J: TRBJ2-5
size: .
DNA: TGCGCCAGCAACCCGGCTGCGCGAATGTCGGGAGAGACCCAGTACTTC
CDR3: CASNPAARMSGETQYF

D: .
V: TRBV5-5
J: TRBJ1-6
size: .
DNA: TGTGCCAGCGGGGTGTCCTATAATTCACCCCTCCACTTT
CDR3: CASGVSYNSPLHF

D: TRBD2
V: TRBV4-1
J: TRBJ2-5
size: .
DNA: TGCGCCAGCAGCCAAGGAACTAGCGGTAGGGCAGAGACCCAGTACTTC
CDR3: CASSQGTSGRAETQYF

D: .
V: TRBV7-3
J: TRBJ2-1
size: .
DNA: TGTGCCAGCAGCTTAAACAGGGATGAAAATGAGCAGTTCTTC
CDR3: CASSLNRDENEQFF

D: TRBD1
V: TRBV29-1
J: TRBJ2-1
size: few
DNA: TGCAGCGGCGACAGGGGGGAGGGGCAGTTCTTC
CDR3: CSGDRGEGQFF